What follows are 21 T cell receptor beta chains derived from one specimen sequenced in a study of blood T cell repertoires in COVID-19. Clones were read by immunoSEQ multiplex PCR, and TCRdb kept only the in-frame ones, dropping some. The data hold about 310,000 clones, with roughly nine tenths observed a single time. Sequencing input: PBMCs or T cells enriched from blood (not recorded which). The receptors derive from a woman aged 25 to 39 who had recovered from COVID-19.

The chain is built from TRBV5-1 and TRBJ2-1; 8 positions agree with TRBD2. Germline CDR1 and CDR2: SGHRS and YFSETQ. The CDR3 consists of 16 residues. V was pared by 7 bases and J by 4 bases, with 13 bases of the junction left unmatched. CDR3 residues: CASSLGWVAGYNEQFF. The CDR3 nucleotides are TGCGCCAGCTCCCTAGGTTGGGTAGCGGGGTACAATGAGCAGTTCTTC.

The chain joins TRBV19 to TRBJ1-3, with 7 bases identical to TRBD1. CDR1 is LNHDA and CDR2 is SQIVND in the germline V gene (reference sequence). The CDR3 is 15 residues long. V shed 4 bases, J shed 0 bases, and the junction held 3 bases outside the gene matches. The CDR3 region is CASSTRDSSGNTIYF. DNA for the CDR3: TGTGCCAGTAGTACCCGGGACAGCTCTGGAAACACCATATATTTT.

On this clone: The CDR3 does not close with the conserved phenylalanine or tryptophan, likely indicating a read error. It is unclear where the CDR3 begins or ends on the DNA, so no DNA is shown, and the CDR3 is as TCRdb lists it. The chain joins TRBV7-6 to TRBJ2-3; the table calls TRBD2, which could not be checked here. Germline V lookup: CDR1 SGHVS, CDR2 FNYEAQ. Counting both end residues, the CDR3 totals 13 amino acids. The CDR3 sequence is CASSSRPSGRVVL.

The chain uses TRBV7-2 and TRBJ2-5; 11 bases line up with TRBD1. V trimming: 1 base; J trimming: 2 bases; junction bases outside the gene matches: 3. Germline lookup yields CDR1 SGHTA and CDR2 FQGNSA. The CDR3 has 16 amino acids. For the CDR3, the DNA is TGTGCCAGCAGCTTAGTGGACAGGGGGCAGCAAGAGACCCAGTACTTC. Amino acid sequence: CASSLVDRGQQETQYF. The whole variable domain, filled in from reference TRBV7-2 and TRBJ2-5, reads GAGVSQSPSNKVTEKGKDVELRCDPISGHTALYWYRQSLGQGLEFLIYFQGNSAPDKSGLPSDRFSAERTGGSVSTLTIQRTQQEDSAVYLCASSLVDRGQQETQYFGPGTRLLVL.

This chain connects TRBV18 to TRBJ2-1; TRBD1 agrees at 11 bases. J gave up 3 bases and V 3 bases, and 7 bases lay outside the gene matches. Looked up from germline, CDR1 is KGHSH and CDR2 is LQKENI. The CDR3 has 17 amino acids. CDR3 coding DNA: TGTGCCAGCTCACCCGGACAGGGGGCGATAAGCTACAATGAGCAGTTCTTC. Translation gives CASSPGQGAISYNEQFF.

The chain employs TRBV25-1 and TRBJ1-1; D not certain. Between the trimmed V and J ends, which lost 5 bases and 0 bases, there was a span of 10 bases. The CDR3 is made up of 14 amino acids. Germline V lookup: CDR1 MGHDK, CDR2 SYGVNS. The CDR3 here is CASSKSYLNTEAFF. As DNA, the CDR3 is TGTGCCAGCAGTAAGTCCTACCTGAACACTGAAGCTTTCTTT.

The genes are TRBV30 and TRBJ1-4; D might be TRBD1 (5 bases). Between the trimmed V and J ends, which lost 5 bases and 3 bases, there was a span of 19 bases. The CDR3 has 16 residues. CDR1 and CDR2 (germline): GTSNPN, SVGIG (reference sequence). The CDR3 loop is CAWGAEGALANEKLFF. The CDR3 coding sequence is TGTGCCTGGGGGGCGGAGGGCGCTTTGGCTAATGAAAAACTGTTTTTT.

The genes are TRBV4-1 and TRBJ2-3; D not resolved. CDR3 length: 13 residues. V lost 5 bases and J 6 bases, leaving 12 bases between the germline ends. The germline V gene has CDR1 MGHRA and CDR2 YSYEKL. The DNA of the CDR3 is TGCGCCAGCAGCTCCCGCGAATCCGATACGCAGTATTTT. This sequence encodes CASSSRESDTQYF.

This chain uses TRBV30 with TRBJ1-2; TRBD1 matches 10 bases. This CDR3 region has 13 residues. Trimming took 5 bases from V and 6 from J; bases not matched to a gene: 6. The V gene's germline CDR1 is GTSNPN and CDR2 SVGIG (reference sequence). Here the CDR3 reads CAWWTGGEDGYTF. In DNA, the CDR3 is TGTGCCTGGTGGACAGGGGGAGAGGATGGCTACACCTTC.

This chain connects TRBV29-1 to TRBJ1-1; D perhaps matches TRBD1 (6 bases). Germline V gives CDR1 SQVTM, CDR2 ANQGSEA. V was shortened by 7 bases and J by 4 bases, with 13 bases between the two germline ends. CDR3 length: 12 residues. CDR3 in amino acids: CSGSQGPTEAFF. The CDR3 nucleotides are TGCAGCGGTTCACAGGGTCCCACTGAAGCTTTCTTT.

The CDR3 DNA is TGTGCCAGCAGCTCCCTACCGGGACAGGGAAACTATGGCTACACCTTC. This gives the protein CASSSLPGQGNYGYTF. The chain combines TRBV5-6 with TRBJ1-2, with TRBD1 matching over 9 bases. The CDR3 is 16 amino acids. The J segment lost 2 bases and the V segment lost 3 bases, leaving 8 bases of the junction unmatched. From germline, CDR1 is SGHDT and CDR2 YYEEEE.

V gene TRBV9 combines with J gene TRBJ2-3; D remains ambiguous. CDR3 length: 15 amino acids. Germline CDR1 reads SGDLS; CDR2 reads YYNGEE. Trimming took 0 bases from V and 1 from J, leaving 9 bases between them. The CDR3 DNA reads as TGTGCCAGCAGCGTAGAATCCCAGGGCACAGATACGCAGTATTTT. It is translated as CASSVESQGTDTQYF.

The V gene is TRBV6-6, the J gene TRBJ2-6; no clear D. CDR1 is MNHNY and CDR2 is SVGAGI in the germline V gene (reference sequence). V was pared by 9 bases and J by 1 base, with 4 bases between. The CDR3 sequence is 12 residues long. CDR3 sequence reads: CASQSGANVLTF. The CDR3 DNA sequence: TGTGCCAGTCAATCTGGGGCCAACGTCCTGACTTTC.

The J gene is TRBJ1-6, the V gene TRBV2; 10 bases are a match to TRBD1. Trimming cost V 4 bases and J 8 bases; bases outside gene matches: 14. The CDR3 covers 18 residues. Germline V gene data show CDR1 as SNHLY and CDR2 as FYNNEI. The CDR3 here is CASSVFRDRGTFHSPLHF. DNA of the CDR3: TGTGCCAGCAGTGTTTTTCGGGACAGGGGTACCTTCCATTCACCCCTCCACTTT.

J is TRBJ1-1 and V is TRBV28; no clear D gene. The V and J ends lost 7 bases and 4 bases respectively, with 22 bases between them. The germline V gene encodes CDR1 MDHEN and CDR2 SYDVKM. The CDR3 has 16 amino acids. The CDR3 is CASTLGVFLLGTEAFF. The CDR3 nucleotides are TGTGCCAGCACCTTAGGAGTTTTTCTGCTGGGCACTGAAGCTTTCTTT.

The chain has TRBV5-1 and TRBJ2-1, with 14 bases fitting TRBD2. CDR1 is SGHRS and CDR2 is YFSETQ in the germline V gene. The V segment lost 5 bases and the J segment 1 base; nucleotides outside the gene matches: 5. The CDR3 contains 17 residues. The CDR3 DNA reads TGCGCCAGCAGGGGGGGACTAGCGGGAGTATCCTACAATGAGCAGTTCTTC. The encoded protein is CASRGGLAGVSYNEQFF.

J is TRBJ1-4 and V is TRBV7-6; no definite D call. Trimming cost V 4 bases and J 10 bases, with 4 bases left between them. Germline-derived CDR1 and CDR2 are SGHVS and FNYEAQ. CDR3 length: 10 amino acids. The CDR3 sequence: CASSSGKLFF. The CDR3, as DNA: TGTGCCAGCAGCTCAGGAAAACTGTTTTTT.

The chain has TRBV4-1 and TRBJ2-7; D may be TRBD1 (6 bases). Between the trimmed V and J ends, which lost 1 base and 5 bases, there was a span of 12 bases. This CDR3 has 14 amino acids. Germline V gene sequence: CDR1 MGHRA, CDR2 YSYEKL. The CDR3 sequence is CASSQVPRGHEQYF. CDR3 in DNA: TGCGCCAGCAGCCAAGTTCCCAGGGGACACGAGCAGTACTTC.

This clone was detected once. J is TRBJ1-3 and V is TRBV28, with 8 nucleotides matching TRBD1. Germline CDR1 is MDHEN and CDR2 is SYDVKM. Unmatched junction bases numbered 19, after V lost 3 bases and J lost 0 bases. This CDR3 region has 21 residues. CDR3: CASSFSWTGSSNGYSGNTIYF. DNA of the CDR3: TGTGCCAGCAGTTTTTCCTGGACAGGGAGCTCGAACGGTTACTCTGGAAACACCATATATTTT.

In this sample, this clone turned up once. The chain is built from TRBV12-5 and TRBJ2-1, with 14 bases aligning to TRBD2. Germline V CDR1 and CDR2: LGHNT, FRNRAP. With 7 bases clipped from V and 1 base from J, the junction kept 21 bases outside the gene matches. The CDR3 is 22 amino acids. The CDR3 DNA is TGTGCTAGTGATGGAGACTTACACCCGGGACTAGCGGGAGTAGGGTCCTACAATGAGCAGTTCTTC. Amino acid sequence: CASDGDLHPGLAGVGSYNEQFF.

This clone appeared once. The chain links TRBV7-2 to TRBJ2-3, with 10 bases lining up with TRBD2. Germline V lookup: CDR1 SGHTA, CDR2 FQGNSA. The V and J ends lost 1 base and 6 bases, in that order; junction bases with no gene match: 4. This CDR3 is built from 15 residues. The CDR3 protein is CASSLGAGGGDTQYF. In DNA, the CDR3 is TGTGCCAGCAGCTTAGGAGCGGGAGGGGGTGATACGCAGTATTTT.